This entry describes one T cell receptor beta chain. What it recognizes is unknown. While the first cohort had 700 or so subjects, the donors belonged to the separate validation cohort of about 120 subjects. The table came from immunoSEQ multiplex PCR; TCRdb's copy has only in-frame clones and leaves some out. The sample holds about 170,000 clones, around nine tenths seen once. The record originates from a study of cytomegalovirus exposure and HLA in healthy donors. Across the whole study: The same platform was used for the 110 or so validation repertoires as for the approximately 730 first-cohort repertoires, as reported in a later analysis. General study results and limits: Under in vitro conditions, a few CMV-associated chains were confirmed as specific for CMV antigens. According to the study, roughly 160 TCR beta chains were cytomegalovirus-associated.

This CDR3 contains 13 residues. The ends lost 6 bases at V and 5 bases at J; junction bases unmatched: 6. CDR1 MNHEY and CDR2 SMNVEV come from the germline V gene (reference sequence). The chain has TRBV27 and TRBJ2-7; 8 bases are a match to TRBD1. The sequence was obtained from a man between 18 and 29 years old in good health and CMV-seropositive. The sequencing sample was made of PBMCs. For the CDR3, the DNA is TGTGCCAGCAGACGGACAGGGTTGGACGAGCAGTACTTC. It translates to CASRRTGLDEQYF.